The 17 T cell receptor beta chains below come from one sample, sequenced in a study of graft-versus-host responses after intestinal transplantation. The method was immunoSEQ multiplex PCR; TCRdb's version includes in-frame clones alone and lacks a portion of them. The table has over 7,500 clones, roughly 79% seen once. Intraepithelial and lamina propria lymphocytes were isolated from graft specimens. Here the sequenced sample was ileum tissue, taken 450 to 480 days after intestinal transplantation. The receptors stem from a human patient who received an intestinal transplant, so some T cells may come from the graft donor.

This rearrangement joins TRBV2 to TRBJ2-2; 12 bases match TRBD2. The CDR3 is made up of 15 amino acids. J lost 7 bases, V lost 8 bases, and 8 bases had no gene match. Germline values: CDR1 SNHLY, CDR2 FYNNEI. The CDR3 nucleotides read TGTGCCAGCGGCCCCGGACTAGCGGGACTCGGGGAGCTGTTTTTT. Its translation: CASGPGLAGLGELFF.

The chain combines TRBV19 with TRBJ1-2, with D perhaps matching TRBD1 (6 bases). CDR1 LNHDA and CDR2 SQIVND come from the germline V gene (reference sequence). Trimming pared 4 bases from V and 0 bases from J, leaving 30 bases between. The CDR3 is made up of 21 amino acids. CDR3 sequence (DNA): TGTGCCAGTAGTACACGGGCGGGCGGGGATAGACGCAGGGGTGCTAACTATGGCTACACCTTC. Residues: CASSTRAGGDRRRGANYGYTF.

CDR3 sequence (DNA): TGTGCCAGCAGCCGGGGGGGCAGTATTAGCACAGATACGCAGTATTTT. Translation: CASSRGGSISTDTQYF. The chain uses TRBV5-6 and TRBJ2-3; the match to TRBD2 covers 8 bases. Germline CDR1 is SGHDT and CDR2 is YYEEEE. The CDR3 is 16 residues long. V shed 4 bases and J 0 bases; nucleotides not matched to a gene: 7.

The chain links TRBV19 to TRBJ2-1, with 10 bases that match TRBD1. This CDR3 contains 15 residues. V was pared by 4 bases and J by 4 bases, with 4 bases of the junction left unmatched. Germline V gene data show CDR1 as LNHDA and CDR2 as SQIVND (reference sequence). CDR3: CASSKTGGLYNEQFF. CDR3 in DNA: TGTGCCAGTAGTAAGACAGGGGGCCTTTACAATGAGCAGTTCTTC.

This chain uses TRBV5-1 with TRBJ2-7; D remains unclear. CDR1 is SGHRS and CDR2 is YFSETQ in the germline V gene. The CDR3 is 15 amino acids. Deletions cut 0 bases from V and 1 base from J, with 11 bases between. The CDR3 DNA reads TGCGCCAGCAGCTTGGTATTGGCCAGTTCCTACGAGCAGTACTTC. Translation: CASSLVLASSYEQYF. Drawing the rest from reference TRBV5-1 and TRBJ2-7, the complete variable domain is KAGVTQTPRYLIKTRGQQVTLSCSPISGHRSVSWYQQTPGQGLQFLFEYFSETQRNKGNFPGRFSGRQFSNSRSEMNVSTLELGDSALYLCASSLVLASSYEQYFGPGTRLTVT.

The chain uses TRBV7-6 and TRBJ1-1, with TRBD1 matching over 7 bases. V trimming: 3 bases; J trimming: 4 bases; junction bases outside the gene matches: 5. Germline V gene lookup returns CDR1 SGHVS and CDR2 FNYEAQ. This CDR3 is 14 amino acids long. This CDR3 reads CASSFQGGGTEAFF. The DNA for the CDR3 is TGTGCCAGCAGCTTCCAGGGGGGAGGCACTGAAGCTTTCTTT.

This clone was picked up a small number of times. V and J are TRBV5-1 and TRBJ2-3; 7 bases line up with TRBD2. The germline V gene has CDR1 SGHRS and CDR2 YFSETQ. Trimming removed 0 bases from V and 3 bases from J; junction bases left unmatched: 4. The CDR3 sequence is 15 residues long. The DNA for the CDR3 is TGCGCCAGCAGCTTGGGGGCGCGGGGGACAGATACGCAGTATTTT. Translating gives CASSLGARGTDTQYF.

This clone was counted only a few times. This CDR3 is CASSPPSNSGNTIYF. The CDR3 nucleotides are TGTGCCAGCTCACCACCCAGCAACTCTGGAAACACCATATATTTT. This chain links TRBV18 with TRBJ1-3, with D unresolved. This CDR3 has 15 amino acids. Looked up from germline, CDR1 is KGHSH and CDR2 is LQKENI. V shed 0 bases and J shed 0 bases, with 6 bases lying between them. Supplemented by reference TRBV18 and TRBJ1-3, the full variable domain reads NAGVMQNPRHLVRRRGQEARLRCSPMKGHSHVYWYRQLPEEGLKFMVYLQKENIIDESGMPKERFSAEFPKEGPSILRIQQVVRGDSAAYFCASSPPSNSGNTIYFGEGSWLTVV.

The rearrangement links TRBV29-1 to TRBJ1-2; TRBD1 matches at 12 bases. Germline V lookup: CDR1 SQVTM, CDR2 ANQGSEA. V lost 3 bases and J lost 7; bases outside the gene matches: 18. This CDR3 spans 18 amino acids. The CDR3 bases are TGCAGCGTTGACCCCCCGGCCCCATCGGGACAGGGGGCCGTTGGCTACACCTTC. Protein product: CSVDPPAPSGQGAVGYTF.

This chain uses TRBV5-1 with TRBJ2-5, with D unresolved. CDR3 length: 13 residues. Looked up from germline, CDR1 is SGHRS and CDR2 is YFSETQ. With 4 bases removed from V and 5 bases from J, the gap between germline ends came to 12 bases. CDR3 region: CASSEVREETQYF. The CDR3 bases are TGCGCCAGCAGCGAGGTCCGAGAGGAGACCCAGTACTTC.

The chain links TRBV7-9 to TRBJ2-2, with TRBD1 matching 11 bases. Germline V lookup: CDR1 SEHNR, CDR2 FQNEAQ (reference sequence). The CDR3 is 16 amino acids. Trimming removed 1 base from V and 3 bases from J; junction bases left unmatched: 1. This CDR3 is CASSLGTGGDTGELFF. The CDR3 DNA follows: TGTGCCAGCAGCTTAGGGACAGGGGGCGACACCGGGGAGCTGTTTTTT.

The V and J genes are TRBV10-1 and TRBJ2-1, with D perhaps given as TRBD1 or TRBD2 (5 bases each). This CDR3 comprises 15 residues. V lost 7 bases and J 4 bases, leaving 17 bases between the germline ends. The V gene's germline CDR1 is WNHNN and CDR2 SYGVQD (reference sequence). CDR3: CASTLRWGLYNEQFF. For the CDR3, the DNA is TGCGCCAGCACTTTGCGGTGGGGGTTATACAATGAGCAGTTCTTC.

This rearrangement joins TRBV5-7 to TRBJ2-5; D is perhaps TRBD2 (6 bases). TRBV5-7 is an open reading frame, and its role is uncertain. This CDR3 comprises 14 residues. Trimming shortened V by 3 bases and J by 5 bases, and 14 bases separated the two germline ends. CDR3 region: CASSSYDSGETQYF. In DNA form, the CDR3 reads TGTGCCAGCAGCTCATACGACAGCGGGGAGACCCAGTACTTC.

The chain links TRBV19 to TRBJ2-1, with D hard to call. The length of the CDR3 is 15 residues. Between the trimmed V and J ends, which lost 6 bases and 3 bases, there was a span of 15 bases. CDR1 and CDR2 from the germline V gene are LNHDA and SQIVND (reference sequence). The DNA of the CDR3 is TGTGCCAGTAGACCTGACCCATTTATCTACAATGAGCAGTTCTTC. This gives the protein CASRPDPFIYNEQFF.

This chain connects TRBV7-9 to TRBJ1-5; TRBD1 might be the D (6 bases). Germline CDR1 is SEHNR and CDR2 is FQNEAQ (reference sequence). The CDR3 has 16 amino acids. V was cut by 5 bases and J by 3 bases, with 17 bases left in between. The CDR3 loop reads CASSLSQGINNQPQHF. In DNA, the CDR3 is TGTGCCAGCAGCCTAAGCCAGGGGATCAACAATCAGCCCCAGCATTTT.

In DNA form, the CDR3 reads TGTGCCAGTAGTATAGAGGGCGCGTCGGGACAGCAGAGACGGGGCTACACCTTC. It codes for CASSIEGASGQQRRGYTF. The chain uses TRBV19 and TRBJ1-2, with TRBD1 matching over 7 bases. CDR1 LNHDA and CDR2 SQIVND come from the germline V gene (reference sequence). The J segment lost 8 bases and the V segment lost 0 bases, leaving 18 bases of the junction unmatched. The CDR3 runs to 18 residues.

The J gene is TRBJ1-2, the V gene TRBV10-3; D is undetermined. Trimming pared 1 base from V and 6 bases from J, leaving 9 bases between. CDR3 length: 13 residues. Germline V gene sequence: CDR1 ENHRY, CDR2 SYGVKD. The CDR3 reads CAISEYTADGYTF. CDR3 bases: TGTGCCATCAGTGAGTATACAGCTGATGGCTACACCTTC.